Listed below are T cell receptor beta chains from one sample, sequenced in a study of molecular identifiers for immune sequencing clone quantification. Each CDR3 protein gets one entry after TCRdb re-called the PCR reads with MiXCR. The table shows nearly 650,000 distinct CDR3 sequences, with over 25% occurring only once. The sequencing input was naive CD8+ T cells from blood, with Jurkat cell RNA spiked in. These receptor sequences come from a human donor in good health. Some libraries in this study had Jurkat cell RNA spiked in. The CDR3 runs from the conserved cysteine through the conserved F or W. The D gene is left open where the match is weak. Where a row states a size, it is once, few, many or the class of an expanded clone; other rows omit it.

size: many
J: TRBJ1-4
D: .
V: TRBV7-9
DNA: TGTGCCAGCAGTTCAGGGGCTGAAAAACTGTTTTTT
CDR3: CASSSGAEKLFF

size: .
J: TRBJ2-3
D: .
V: TRBV9
DNA: TGTGCCAGCAGCCCAACAGTGGTGGGTCCTTACTTCACAGATACGCAGTATTTT
CDR3: CASSPTVVGPYFTDTQYF

size: many
J: TRBJ2-3
D: .
V: TRBV14
DNA: TGTGCCAGCAGCCAAGAAGCAGTTACGCAGTATTTT
CDR3: CASSQEAVTQYF

size: few
J: TRBJ2-7
D: TRBD1
V: TRBV11-1
DNA: TGTGCCAGCAGCTTTTTGGGGACAGGGGGTTACGAGCAGTACTTC
CDR3: CASSFLGTGGYEQYF

size: few
J: TRBJ2-1
D: .
V: TRBV10-1
DNA: TGCGCCAGCAGTGAGCGGGGGCCCCCCTACAATGAGCAGTTCTTC
CDR3: CASSERGPPYNEQFF

size: many
J: TRBJ1-1
D: .
V: TRBV6-2/TRBV6-3
DNA: TGTGCCAGCAGTCCCCTTCCGGGGAGCACTGAAGCTTTCTTT
CDR3: CASSPLPGSTEAFF

size: .
J: TRBJ2-7
D: .
V: TRBV4-2
DNA: TGTGCCAGCAGCCAAGATAAAAACACCGAGCAGTACTTC
CDR3: CASSQDKNTEQYF

size: .
J: TRBJ2-3
D: .
V: TRBV9
DNA: TGTGCCAGCAGCGCCGGCTCGCCAGTGTGGGGCACAGATACGCAGTATTTT
CDR3: CASSAGSPVWGTDTQYF

size: few
J: TRBJ2-4
D: TRBD1
V: TRBV6-2/TRBV6-3
DNA: TGTGCCAGCAGCACCGGGACAGACTTCTACCTAGCCAAAAACATTCAGTACTTC
CDR3: CASSTGTDFYLAKNIQYF

size: .
J: TRBJ1-4
D: .
V: TRBV2
DNA: TGTGCCAGCAGTGGGTTGTCAGGGCCGTATGAAGAACTGTTTTTT
CDR3: CASSGLSGPYEELFF